The rows below give T cell receptor beta chains drawn from one sample of a study of beta chain features in type 1 diabetes. Assay: immunoSEQ multiplex PCR; the TCRdb copy retains only in-frame clones and omits some. The sample holds roughly 150,000 clones, 50% to 70% seen once. The sequenced sample consisted of naive CD4+ T cells from blood. These receptors were collected from a man younger than 45 with type 1 diabetes. The CDR3 runs from the conserved cysteine through the conserved F or W. Each record gives: clone size, J gene, V gene, D gene, CDR3 length, CDR3 protein, CDR3 DNA. The D gene is left open where the match is weak. Clone size appears in some rows only: once, few, many, or a class for an expanded clone.

size: .; J: TRBJ2-7; V: TRBV30; D: TRBD1; length: 16; CDR3: CAWSVQEWQGAYEQYF; DNA: TGTGCCTGGAGTGTACAAGAGTGGCAGGGGGCGTATGAGCAGTACTTC
size: few; J: TRBJ2-3; V: TRBV6-5; D: TRBD2; length: 14; CDR3: CASSYGDYTDTQYF; DNA: TGTGCCAGCAGTTACGGGGACTATACAGATACGCAGTATTTT
size: few; J: TRBJ2-7; V: TRBV5-1; D: TRBD1; length: 13; CDR3: CASGRDRSYEQYF; DNA: TGCGCCAGCGGTAGGGACAGATCCTACGAGCAGTACTTC
size: .; J: TRBJ2-7; V: TRBV25-1; D: .; length: 13; CDR3: CASSDPGARAQYF; DNA: TGTGCCAGCAGTGACCCGGGGGCCCGCGCGCAGTACTTC
size: .; J: TRBJ1-2; V: TRBV21-1; D: .; length: 14; CDR3: CASLQTGGGYGYTF; DNA: TGTGCCAGCCTCCAGACAGGGGGCGGCTATGGCTACACCTTC
size: few; J: TRBJ1-1; V: TRBV7-9; D: .; length: 14; CDR3: CASSLAIGDTEAFF; DNA: TGTGCCAGCAGCTTAGCGATTGGGGACACTGAAGCTTTCTTT
size: few; J: TRBJ2-6; V: TRBV29-1; D: .; length: 18; CDR3: CSVAGAQGVIPGANVLTF; DNA: TGCAGCGTGGCTGGGGCACAGGGAGTTATCCCTGGGGCCAACGTCCTGACTTTC
size: .; J: TRBJ1-2; V: TRBV28; D: .; length: 13; CDR3: CASSLGEGGGYTF; DNA: TGTGCCAGCAGTCTTGGAGAGGGAGGCGGCTACACCTTC
size: .; J: TRBJ2-3; V: TRBV4-3; D: .; length: 18; CDR3: CASSQARTSSSRADTQYF; DNA: TGCGCCAGCAGCCAAGCGAGGACGTCCTCCTCTCGGGCAGATACGCAGTATTTT
size: .; J: TRBJ1-1; V: TRBV30; D: .; length: 14; CDR3: CAWSVVSLNTEAFF; DNA: TGTGCCTGGAGTGTTGTATCGTTGAACACTGAAGCTTTCTTT
size: few; J: TRBJ1-3; V: TRBV30; D: .; length: 12; CDR3: CAWSRQVNTIYF; DNA: TGTGCCTGGAGTCGACAGGTCAACACCATATATTTT
size: .; J: TRBJ2-1; V: TRBV4-3; D: .; length: 17; CDR3: CASSQDGAGLSYNEQFF; DNA: TGCGCCAGCAGCCAAGATGGGGCAGGGTTGTCCTACAATGAGCAGTTCTTC